Following are 24 T cell receptor beta chains from one sample sequenced in a study of control samples from healthy donors and cancer patients. The repertoire was sequenced with immunoSEQ multiplex PCR; TCRdb's copy has only in-frame clones and lacks some. Counted here are about 140,000 clones, 91% occurring once; the ten biggest clones make up about 7.6%. Material: blood. The receptors were sampled from a man between 18 and 29 years old in good health.

The chain has TRBV3-1 (or the pseudogene TRBV3-2) and TRBJ1-5; D perhaps matches TRBD1 (5 bases). Trimming took off 5 bases at V and 6 bases at J, with 14 bases between the two ends. The germline gives CDR1 LGHDT, CDR2 YNNKEL (reference sequence). This CDR3 has 14 amino acids. CDR3 residues: CASSWGSRSQPQHF. CDR3 sequence (DNA): TGTGCCAGCAGCTGGGGGTCTCGGAGTCAGCCCCAGCATTTT.

The rearrangement joins TRBV4-2 to TRBJ1-1; possible D gene TRBD1, 6 bases. The ends were cut back, 5 bases at V and 1 base at J, with 17 bases in the middle. CDR3 length: 16 amino acids. Per germline, CDR1 LGHNA and CDR2 YNFKEQ. Here the CDR3 reads CASSYPPGTQNTEAFF. As DNA, the CDR3 is TGTGCCAGCAGCTATCCCCCCGGGACACAGAACACTGAAGCTTTCTTT.

The chain joins TRBV29-1 to TRBJ1-1, with D perhaps TRBD1 (5 bases). V was clipped by 7 bases and J by 8 bases, with 17 bases between them. Per germline, CDR1 SQVTM and CDR2 ANQGSEA. The CDR3 is 12 residues long. The chain's CDR3 is CSARDGVGEAFF. DNA of the CDR3: TGCAGCGCCCGGGACGGGGTGGGGGAAGCTTTCTTT.

The genes are TRBV6-1 and TRBJ1-4, with D possibly being TRBD1 (6 bases). The germline CDR1 and CDR2 sequences are MNHNS and SASEGT. Between the trimmed V and J ends, which lost 3 bases and 4 bases, there was a span of 15 bases. The CDR3 length is 16 residues. The CDR3 reads CASSESRQALNEKLFF. The CDR3 DNA is TGTGCCAGCAGTGAGTCTAGACAGGCCCTTAATGAAAAACTGTTTTTT.

The table lists this clone with a count of one. The V call is TRBV7-7, the J call TRBJ2-1; no clear D gene. The CDR3 sequence is 15 residues long. Trimming removed 1 base from V and 0 bases from J, with 7 bases in between. CDR1 is SSHAT, CDR2 FNYEAQ, per germline (reference sequence). The CDR3: CASSLDKDSYNEQFF. As DNA, the CDR3 is TGTGCCAGCAGCTTAGATAAAGACTCCTACAATGAGCAGTTCTTC.

V and J are TRBV27 and TRBJ2-7; maybe TRBD1 (5 bases). The CDR3 length is 14 residues. The germline V gene encodes CDR1 MNHEY and CDR2 SMNVEV (reference sequence). The V end was cut by 5 bases, the J end by 0 bases, with 11 bases between. The DNA for the CDR3 is TGTGCCAGCAGTCCCCTGACAGTCTCCTACGAGCAGTACTTC. Residues: CASSPLTVSYEQYF.

The rearrangement uses TRBV7-2 and TRBJ1-1; D possibly corresponds to TRBD1 (5 bases). V was clipped by 1 base and J by 4 bases, with 7 bases between them. Germline V gene lookup returns CDR1 SGHTA and CDR2 FQGNSA. The CDR3 covers 13 residues. CDR3 nucleotide sequence: TGTGCCAGCAGCTTAGGCAGGGCCACTGAAGCTTTCTTT. As protein: CASSLGRATEAFF.

This chain uses TRBV13 with TRBJ1-1; TRBD1 aligns across 9 bases. Germline loops: CDR1 PRHDT, CDR2 FYEKMQ (reference sequence). Unmatched junction bases numbered 24, after V lost 7 bases and J lost 0 bases. The CDR3 is 21 amino acids. CDR3 nucleotides: TGTGCCAGCAAGGGTATCTCTTACCGGGACAGGGCGAGTTACATGAACACTGAAGCTTTCTTT. Residues: CASKGISYRDRASYMNTEAFF.

CDR3: CASSASGQGGSGYTF. The CDR3, as DNA: TGTGCCAGCAGCGCCTCGGGACAGGGAGGCTCTGGCTACACCTTC. The chain has TRBV11-2 and TRBJ1-2; 9 bases fit TRBD1. CDR3 length: 15 residues. Germline V lookup: CDR1 SGHAT, CDR2 FQNNGV. With 5 bases clipped from V and 7 bases from J, the junction kept 11 bases outside the gene matches.

The rearrangement joins TRBV5-4 to TRBJ2-7, with 7 bases lining up with TRBD1. Germline V gene sequence: CDR1 SGHNT, CDR2 YYREEE (reference sequence). Trimming took 4 bases from V and 2 from J; bases not matched to a gene: 6. The length of the CDR3 is 14 residues. For the CDR3, the DNA is TGTGCCAGCAGCCCGGACAGGTTCCCCTACGAGCAGTACTTC. Its translation: CASSPDRFPYEQYF.

The chain employs TRBV19 and TRBJ1-5, with 7 bases lining up with TRBD1. The germline V gene encodes CDR1 LNHDA and CDR2 SQIVND (reference sequence). CDR3 length: 13 residues. Trimming removed 11 bases from V and 2 bases from J; junction bases left unmatched: 6. In nucleotides, the CDR3 is TGTGCCCAAAGCGGACAGGGCAATCAGCCCCAGCATTTT. This codes for CAQSGQGNQPQHF.

The chain couples TRBV6-4 to TRBJ2-2; D gene uncertain. The CDR3 is 13 amino acids. Germline lookup yields CDR1 MRHNA and CDR2 SNTAGT. The V end was cut by 4 bases, the J end by 2 bases, with 5 bases between. CDR3 DNA: TGTGCCAGCAGTGGCGATAACACCGGGGAGCTGTTTTTT. As protein: CASSGDNTGELFF.

The chain has TRBV28 and TRBJ1-4; a weak D match, TRBD1 (5 bases). The V gene's germline CDR1 is MDHEN and CDR2 SYDVKM. The CDR3 consists of 14 residues. V lost 7 bases, J lost 8 bases, and 17 bases lay in between. The CDR3 region has the DNA TGTGCCAGCAATCACGACCGGTGGGGGGAAAAACTGTTTTTT. This translates into CASNHDRWGEKLFF.

V gene TRBV3-1 (or the pseudogene TRBV3-2) combines with J gene TRBJ2-7, with 9 bases aligning to TRBD1. The CDR3 extends over 14 amino acids. Trimming cost V 6 bases and J 2 bases; bases outside gene matches: 5. Germline CDR1 reads LGHDT; CDR2 reads YNNKEL (reference sequence). In nucleotides, the CDR3 is TGTGCCAGCAGTCCGGGACAGGGACCCTACGAGCAGTACTTC. Translated, it gives CASSPGQGPYEQYF.

A single count supports this clone. The chain carries TRBV12-3 or TRBV12-4 and TRBJ2-5; D is unclear. The CDR3 loop spans 13 amino acids. V gave up 5 bases and J gave up 1 base, with 8 bases separating them. The CDR3 here is CASSPQIQETQYF. The DNA for the CDR3 is TGTGCCAGCAGTCCACAGATCCAAGAGACCCAGTACTTC.

This chain connects TRBV4-3 to TRBJ2-7; D possibly corresponds to TRBD1 (5 bases). The germline gives CDR1 LGHNA, CDR2 YSLEER. V was pared by 1 base and J by 1 base, with 11 bases between. The CDR3 is made up of 15 amino acids. In nucleotides, the CDR3 is TGCGCCAGCAGCCAAGCGGCAGGGTGGTCCTACGAGCAGTACTTC. Amino acids: CASSQAAGWSYEQYF.

The chain couples TRBV10-3 to TRBJ1-5, with D hard to call. Germline CDR1 and CDR2: ENHRY and SYGVKD. This CDR3 is built from 14 residues. Trimming stripped 2 bases from V and 0 bases from J, with 5 bases between. CDR3: CAISEANSNQPQHF. The CDR3 DNA follows: TGTGCCATCAGTGAGGCTAATAGCAATCAGCCCCAGCATTTT.

This rearrangement joins TRBV7-6 to TRBJ2-2; 8 positions agree with TRBD2. Germline V gene sequence: CDR1 SGHVS, CDR2 FNYEAQ. The trim removed 1 base at V and 8 bases at J, leaving 12 bases unmatched. The CDR3 runs 17 residues. CDR3 amino acids: CASSLGPASGQGGELFF. The CDR3 DNA sequence: TGTGCCAGCAGCTTAGGTCCTGCTAGCGGGCAGGGAGGGGAGCTGTTTTTT.

The V gene is TRBV10-2, the J gene TRBJ2-3; no definite D call. Deletions cut 3 bases from V and 8 bases from J, with 3 bases between. The CDR3 runs 10 residues. Germline V gene sequence: CDR1 WSHSY, CDR2 SAAADI. CDR3 residues: CASSDATQYF. The CDR3 region has the DNA TGCGCCAGCAGTGATGCTACGCAGTATTTT.

This clone was observed a few times. The J gene is TRBJ1-1, the V gene TRBV19, with D tentatively TRBD1 (6 bases). Per germline, CDR1 LNHDA and CDR2 SQIVND (reference sequence). The CDR3 sequence is 13 residues long. Trimming removed 3 bases at V and 11 bases at J, with 16 bases between. The chain's CDR3 is CASSIRGRGEAFF. The CDR3 nucleotides are TGTGCCAGTAGTATTCGGGGCAGGGGAGAGGCTTTCTTT.

This chain uses TRBV21-1 with TRBJ2-5; TRBD2 was called by the table and not checked on the DNA. TRBV21-1 is tagged as a pseudogene. This CDR3 region has 13 residues. CDR3 loop: CASSKRREETQYF. CDR3 nucleotides: TGTGCCAGCAGCAAACGGCGGGAAGAGACCCAGTACTTC.

This chain uses TRBV29-1 with TRBJ2-1, with 10 bases identical to TRBD1. The J segment lost 9 bases and the V segment lost 5 bases, leaving 7 bases of the junction unmatched. CDR1 is SQVTM, CDR2 ANQGSEA, per germline. The CDR3 loop spans 13 amino acids. The CDR3 loop reads CSVTGQGFSEQFF. DNA for the CDR3: TGCAGCGTTACGGGACAGGGGTTTAGTGAGCAGTTCTTC.

The gene calls are TRBV3-1 (or the pseudogene TRBV3-2) and TRBJ2-2, with a possible D match to TRBD1 (6 bases). This CDR3 spans 14 amino acids. Deletions cut 0 bases from V and 7 bases from J, with 9 bases between. Germline V CDR1 and CDR2: LGHDT, YNNKEL (reference sequence). The CDR3: CASSQEIRGGELFF. The CDR3 nucleotides read TGTGCCAGCAGCCAAGAGATCAGGGGCGGGGAGCTGTTTTTT.

The chain has TRBV19 and TRBJ1-5; 7 positions agree with TRBD1. The V segment lost 5 bases and the J segment 0 bases; nucleotides outside the gene matches: 16. Germline lookup yields CDR1 LNHDA and CDR2 SQIVND (reference sequence). The CDR3 sequence is 19 residues long. Written as DNA, the CDR3 is TGTGCCAGTAGTTCCCCGGGACAGTTTATTCCGGATAGCAATCAGCCCCAGCATTTT. Translating it yields CASSSPGQFIPDSNQPQHF.